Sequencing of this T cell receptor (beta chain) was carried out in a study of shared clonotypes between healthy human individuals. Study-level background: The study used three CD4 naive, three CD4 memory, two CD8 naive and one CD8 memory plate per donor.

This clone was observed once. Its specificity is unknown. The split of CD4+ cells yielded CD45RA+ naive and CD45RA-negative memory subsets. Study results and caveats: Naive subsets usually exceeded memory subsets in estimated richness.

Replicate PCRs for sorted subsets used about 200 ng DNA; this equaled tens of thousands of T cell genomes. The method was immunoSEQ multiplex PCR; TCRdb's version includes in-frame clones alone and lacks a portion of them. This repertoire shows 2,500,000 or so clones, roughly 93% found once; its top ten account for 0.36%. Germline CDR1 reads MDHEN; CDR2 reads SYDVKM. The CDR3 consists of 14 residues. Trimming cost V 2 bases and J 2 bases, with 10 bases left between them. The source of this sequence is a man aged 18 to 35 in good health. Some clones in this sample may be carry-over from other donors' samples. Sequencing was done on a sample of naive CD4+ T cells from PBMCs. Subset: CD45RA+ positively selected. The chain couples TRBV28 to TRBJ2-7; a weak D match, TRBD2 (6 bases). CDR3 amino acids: CASSLPRTTYEQYF. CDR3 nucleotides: TGTGCCAGCAGTTTACCGCGGACTACCTACGAGCAGTACTTC.